A single sample is the source of the 15 T cell receptor beta chains below, sequenced in a study of multiple sclerosis patients with progressive multifocal leukoencephalopathy (dated by TCRdb to about 2019). The library was obtained by the immunoSEQ multiplex PCR assay. In its TCRdb copy, this immuneACCESS table keeps in-frame sequences only and misses some clones. Where compared with another copy, unresolved V genes explain less than half of these, and the others have no known cause. This sample is represented by 25,000 to 35,000 clones; approximately 92% of them were singletons. The top ten hold less than 2.5% of the sample. In the paper's terms, the time point label means: before natalizumab initiation. Material for sequencing was PBMCs. The receptors here all came from a man aged 25 to 40 with multiple sclerosis.

The J gene is TRBJ2-7, the V gene TRBV6-6; D gene ambiguous. The germline V gene encodes CDR1 MNHNY and CDR2 SVGAGI (reference sequence). This CDR3 is built from 13 residues. The ends were cut back, 6 bases at V and 2 bases at J, with 11 bases in the middle. CDR3 bases: TGTGCCAGCAGCCCTCTCCGGGCCTACGAGCAGTACTTC. Translating gives CASSPLRAYEQYF.

The chain combines TRBV18 with TRBJ2-3; D might be TRBD2 (5 bases). This CDR3 region has 15 residues. Germline V lookup: CDR1 KGHSH, CDR2 LQKENI. V was trimmed by 2 bases and J by 2 bases, leaving 11 bases between them. The CDR3 DNA is TGTGCCAGCTCACCAAAGGGCGGGTACACAGATACGCAGTATTTT. It specifies CASSPKGGYTDTQYF.

This clone was recorded once. The chain carries TRBV5-4 and TRBJ2-5; 11 positions agree with TRBD2. CDR1 is SGHNT and CDR2 is YYREEE in the germline V gene (reference sequence). This CDR3 has 17 residues. V lost 0 bases, J lost 3 bases, and 7 bases stayed unmatched. The CDR3: CASSLGPSGRFEETQYF. The CDR3 bases are TGTGCCAGCAGCTTGGGGCCTAGCGGGAGGTTTGAAGAGACCCAGTACTTC.

This clone was detected only once. This chain connects TRBV4-3 to TRBJ2-7; 7 bases agree with TRBD1. Germline assignment: CDR1 LGHNA and CDR2 YSLEER. The CDR3 spans 14 residues. Trimming at V came to 1 base and at J to 2 bases, leaving 2 bases not matched to a gene. The chain's CDR3 is CASSQVQGAYEQYF. The CDR3 nucleotides read TGCGCCAGCAGCCAAGTGCAGGGGGCCTACGAGCAGTACTTC.

The chain is built from TRBV9 and TRBJ2-2; D is unclear. Germline CDR1 reads SGDLS; CDR2 reads YYNGEE. CDR3 length: 20 amino acids. The germline V and J ends were trimmed by 3 bases and 1 base, with 25 bases remaining between them. The CDR3 loop reads CASSASVLRDSGLNTGELFF. The DNA of the CDR3 is TGTGCCAGCAGCGCTTCTGTACTCCGAGACTCGGGTTTGAACACCGGGGAGCTGTTTTTT.

V usage is TRBV2 and J usage is TRBJ2-3; 9 positions agree with TRBD2. The CDR3 spans 15 residues. Germline-derived CDR1 and CDR2 are SNHLY and FYNNEI. After removal of 1 base from V and 5 bases from J, the junction contained 4 bases not matched to a gene. CDR3 in amino acids: CASSEEGLALDTQYF. CDR3 bases: TGTGCCAGCAGTGAAGAGGGACTAGCCTTAGATACGCAGTATTTT.

The gene calls are TRBV29-1 and TRBJ2-5, with D hard to call. This CDR3 has 13 amino acids. V was cut by 5 bases and J by 4 bases, with 14 bases left in between. Per germline, CDR1 SQVTM and CDR2 ANQGSEA. The CDR3 bases are TGCAGCGTTTCTATCGGGCCTCCAGAGACCCAGTACTTC. Its protein is CSVSIGPPETQYF.

The V gene is TRBV4-3, the J gene TRBJ2-3; D unresolved. In germline, CDR1 is LGHNA, CDR2 YSLEER. The CDR3 covers 17 residues. V lost 0 bases and J 1 base, leaving 14 bases between the germline ends. CDR3 DNA: TGCGCCAGCAGCCAAGAGACCGGTTACCAGCGCACAGATACGCAGTATTTT. This translates into CASSQETGYQRTDTQYF.

The rearrangement links TRBV7-2 to TRBJ2-1; perhaps TRBD1 as D (6 bases). Germline CDR1 reads SGHTA; CDR2 reads FQGNSA. V gave up 2 bases and J gave up 7 bases, with 12 bases separating them. This CDR3 is 14 amino acids long. CDR3 in DNA: TGTGCCAGCAGCTTACGGCCTACAGGGAATGAGCAGTTCTTC. Protein: CASSLRPTGNEQFF.

This clone was seen just once. This chain uses TRBV5-1 with TRBJ2-5, with D maybe TRBD2 (5 bases). This CDR3 comprises 14 residues. V was cut by 4 bases and J by 3 bases, with 13 bases left in between. Germline-derived CDR1 and CDR2 are SGHRS and YFSETQ. The CDR3: CASSPRLAKETQYF. DNA of the CDR3: TGCGCCAGCAGCCCTCGTTTAGCGAAAGAGACCCAGTACTTC.

The chain joins TRBV10-2 to TRBJ2-2; 8 positions agree with TRBD2. J gave up 4 bases and V 0 bases, and 1 base lay outside the gene matches. CDR3 size: 15 residues. Germline loops: CDR1 WSHSY, CDR2 SAAADI. This CDR3 reads CASSESSGGTGELFF. The CDR3 DNA sequence: TGCGCCAGCAGTGAGTCGAGCGGGGGCACCGGGGAGCTGTTTTTT.

The chain employs TRBV5-1 and TRBJ2-1, with 11 bases matching TRBD2. From germline, CDR1 is SGHRS and CDR2 YFSETQ. V dropped 3 bases and J dropped 2; count of bases not matched to a gene: 1. The CDR3 is made up of 15 amino acids. The CDR3 loop is CASSSSGRPYNEQFF. As DNA, the CDR3 is TGCGCCAGCAGCTCTAGCGGGAGGCCCTACAATGAGCAGTTCTTC.

On this clone: The junction does not match germline at one end; this may be a read error. The chain combines TRBV7-9 with TRBJ1-2, with TRBD1 matching 8 bases. CDR1 and CDR2 (germline): SEHNR, FQNEAQ (reference sequence). This CDR3 spans 17 amino acids. CDR3 region: CASSLAAGGVINYGHTF. CDR3 DNA: TGTGCCAGCAGCTTAGCGGCAGGGGGCGTTATAAACTATGGCCACACCTTC.

To note about this clone: Relative to the germline gene, one junction end is altered; a read error may explain this. The CDR3 DNA sequence: TGTGCCAGCAGTGAGTCAGGGGCGGGAGGGGCTGAGCAGTTCTTC. Encoded protein: CASSESGAGGAEQFF. The chain employs TRBV10-3 and TRBJ2-1; 9 bases match TRBD2. The CDR3 runs to 15 residues. Germline V gene data show CDR1 as ENHRY and CDR2 as SYGVKD.

This CDR3 is CAWSTSSYYEQYV. Here the CDR3 DNA reads TGTGCCTGGAGTACCTCAAGCTACTACGAGCAGTACGTC. The V call is TRBV30, the J call TRBJ2-7; no firm D call. This CDR3 spans 13 amino acids. Trimming took 2 bases from V and 3 from J, leaving 11 bases between them. Germline V lookup: CDR1 GTSNPN, CDR2 SVGIG (reference sequence).